The 30 T cell receptor beta chains below were found in one sample sequenced in a study of T cell responses to AZD1222 COVID-19 vaccine. Only in-frame clones appear in the TCRdb table, and some are missing; sequencing was by immunoSEQ multiplex PCR. Of about 56,000 clones listed, 86% are singletons. The source was peripheral blood, collected 28 days after the second AZD1222 dose. The receptors shown here come from an adult who received the AZD1222 COVID-19 vaccine.

The J gene is TRBJ2-5, the V gene TRBV5-1, with D maybe TRBD1 (6 bases). The CDR3 consists of 15 residues. Germline values: CDR1 SGHRS, CDR2 YFSETQ. The V gene lost 4 bases and the J gene lost 3 bases, with 16 bases spanning the gap. The CDR3 bases are TGCGCCAGCAGCCCCCCTGGCAGGGGCGAAGAGACCCAGTACTTC. Residues: CASSPPGRGEETQYF.

The chain employs TRBV4-1 and TRBJ1-2; possibly TRBD1 for D (5 bases). CDR1 and CDR2 (germline): MGHRA, YSYEKL. V was cut by 1 base and J by 3 bases, with 9 bases left in between. There are 14 residues in the CDR3. CDR3 loop: CASSQVTVDYGYTF. The CDR3 DNA sequence: TGCGCCAGCAGCCAAGTGACAGTAGACTATGGCTACACCTTC.

This clone was picked up one time. The chain links TRBV18 to TRBJ1-2, with 9 bases that match TRBD1. The length of the CDR3 is 15 residues. Germline trimming cut 3 bases from V and 3 bases from J; bases unmatched to any gene: 5. Germline V gene lookup returns CDR1 KGHSH and CDR2 LQKENI. The DNA of the CDR3 is TGTGCCAGCTCACCGGGACAGGGAATTCACTATGGCTACACCTTC. This gives the protein CASSPGQGIHYGYTF.

As DNA, the CDR3 is TGTGCCAGCAGCCTCCTGGGACAGGGGATGGGGAATTCACCCCTCCACTTT. It codes for CASSLLGQGMGNSPLHF. The chain has TRBV7-2 and TRBJ1-6; 10 bases match TRBD1. The CDR3 totals 17 residues. Trimming took 5 bases from V and 7 from J; bases not matched to a gene: 11. The germline V gene encodes CDR1 SGHTA and CDR2 FQGNSA.

J is TRBJ1-6 and V is TRBV18; a possible D gene is TRBD1 (5 bases). V was pared by 0 bases and J by 8 bases, with 14 bases between. The CDR3 sequence is 16 residues long. Germline CDR1 KGHSH, CDR2 LQKENI. CDR3 in DNA: TGTGCCAGCTCACCACCGAGCTCAGGGTCAGATTCACCCCTCCACTTT. Amino acid sequence: CASSPPSSGSDSPLHF.

The chain joins TRBV3-1 (or the pseudogene TRBV3-2) to TRBJ2-5, with D possibly matching TRBD2 (5 bases). The CDR3 sequence is 15 residues long. Germline-derived CDR1 and CDR2 are LGHDT and YNNKEL (reference sequence). V lost 3 bases, J lost 0 bases, and 11 bases lay in between. CDR3 nucleotides: TGTGCCAGCAGCCACTCGGGGTCGCACCAAGAGACCCAGTACTTC. Translating gives CASSHSGSHQETQYF.

The chain uses TRBV6-5 and TRBJ2-7, with D perhaps matching TRBD2 (6 bases). The CDR3 consists of 15 residues. The V end was cut by 5 bases, the J end by 0 bases, with 14 bases between. Looked up from germline, CDR1 is MNHEY and CDR2 is SVGAGI. CDR3 in DNA: TGTGCCAGCAGTCACAGCCAGGGAGGCTCCTACGAGCAGTACTTC. It is translated as CASSHSQGGSYEQYF.

A word on this clone: Within the sample, other DNA sequences also encode this same CDR3. J is TRBJ2-5 and V is TRBV3-1 (or the pseudogene TRBV3-2), with no clear D. The CDR3 extends over 14 amino acids. Germline lookup yields CDR1 LGHDT and CDR2 YNNKEL (reference sequence). The V and J ends lost 2 bases and 0 bases respectively, with 7 bases between them. The CDR3 sequence is CASSQRTYQETQYF. DNA of the CDR3: TGTGCCAGCAGCCAACGAACGTACCAAGAGACCCAGTACTTC.

The chain carries TRBV28 and TRBJ1-2; the match to TRBD1 covers 11 bases. Germline values: CDR1 MDHEN, CDR2 SYDVKM. CDR3 size: 16 residues. Unmatched junction bases numbered 7, after V lost 4 bases and J lost 3 bases. CDR3 sequence: CASSSPGQGADYGYTF. The CDR3 region has the DNA TGTGCCAGCAGTTCCCCCGGACAGGGGGCGGACTATGGCTACACCTTC.

The chain links TRBV14 to TRBJ2-1, with 11 positions matching TRBD2. Germline V gene lookup returns CDR1 SGHDN and CDR2 FVKESK. V dropped 4 bases and J dropped 6; count of bases not matched to a gene: 5. The CDR3 consists of 15 residues. In DNA form, the CDR3 reads TGTGCCAGCAGCCTTAGGACTAGCGGGCTCAATGAGCAGTTCTTC. The encoded protein is CASSLRTSGLNEQFF. Supplemented by reference TRBV14 and TRBJ2-1, the full variable domain reads EAGVTQFPSHSVIEKGQTVTLRCDPISGHDNLYWYRRVMGKEIKFLLHFVKESKQDESGMPNNRFLAERTGGTYSTLKVQPAELEDSGVYFCASSLRTSGLNEQFFGPGTRLTVL.

This chain uses TRBV5-1 with TRBJ1-3; TRBD1 agrees at 9 bases. Germline V lookup: CDR1 SGHRS, CDR2 YFSETQ. V dropped 4 bases and J dropped 4; count of bases not matched to a gene: 6. This CDR3 is built from 15 residues. CDR3 DNA: TGCGCCAGCAGCACACAGGGGGCGCGGGGAAACACCATATATTTT. Protein sequence: CASSTQGARGNTIYF.

V usage is TRBV3-1 (or the pseudogene TRBV3-2) and J usage is TRBJ2-5; D may be TRBD1 (5 bases). V gave up 0 bases and J gave up 5 bases, with 16 bases separating them. The length of the CDR3 is 16 residues. Germline V CDR1 and CDR2: LGHDT, YNNKEL (reference sequence). CDR3 in amino acids: CASSQEVRANKETQYF. As DNA, the CDR3 is TGTGCCAGCAGCCAAGAGGTCAGGGCTAACAAGGAGACCCAGTACTTC.

The chain joins TRBV4-1 to TRBJ1-4, with D maybe TRBD1 (5 bases). CDR3 size: 15 residues. V lost 1 base to trimming and J lost 7 bases, with 13 bases between them. Germline values: CDR1 MGHRA, CDR2 YSYEKL. The CDR3 DNA reads TGCGCCAGCAGCCAAGTACCAGGGCTTAGTGAAAAACTGTTTTTT. As protein: CASSQVPGLSEKLFF.

The chain employs TRBV7-8 and TRBJ1-6; weak D call: TRBD1 (5 bases). Germline V gene data show CDR1 as SGHVS and CDR2 as FQNEAQ. The V gene lost 6 bases and the J gene lost 6 bases, with 9 bases spanning the gap. This CDR3 has 13 amino acids. The CDR3 protein is CASRTDSNSPLHF. CDR3 coding DNA: TGTGCCAGCAGGACTGACAGTAATTCACCCCTCCACTTT.

The chain combines TRBV2 with TRBJ1-4, with a weak D call TRBD1 (6 bases). V dropped 3 bases and J dropped 8 bases, with 10 bases sitting between them. The germline gives CDR1 SNHLY, CDR2 FYNNEI. This CDR3 spans 13 amino acids. The CDR3: CASSDQGREKLFF. The CDR3 DNA sequence: TGTGCCAGCAGTGACCAGGGGCGGGAAAAACTGTTTTTT.

The chain combines TRBV5-8 with TRBJ2-1; D gene ambiguous. Germline V gives CDR1 SGHTS, CDR2 YDEGEE. CDR3 size: 16 residues. The V and J ends lost 1 base and 6 bases respectively, with 17 bases between them. The CDR3 DNA follows: TGTGCCAGCAGCTTGATAAGAGCGTATAGGGTCAATGAGCAGTTCTTC. This sequence encodes CASSLIRAYRVNEQFF.

J is TRBJ1-1 and V is TRBV7-3; D may be TRBD1 (6 bases). CDR1 is SGHTA, CDR2 FQGTGA, per germline. The CDR3 extends over 16 amino acids. Trimming took off 5 bases at V and 3 bases at J, with 19 bases between the two ends. In DNA form, the CDR3 reads TGTGCCAGCAGCCGAGGTCCGGGGGCGACCCACACTGAAGCTTTCTTT. It specifies CASSRGPGATHTEAFF. Complete variable domain (other parts from reference TRBV7-3 and TRBJ1-1): GAGVSQTPSNKVTEKGKYVELRCDPISGHTALYWYRQSLGQGPEFLIYFQGTGAADDSGLPNDRFFAVRPEGSVSTLKIQRTERGDSAVYLCASSRGPGATHTEAFFGQGTRLTVV.

The rearrangement uses TRBV11-3 and TRBJ2-5; TRBD1 matches at 7 bases. The ends lost 5 bases at V and 4 bases at J; junction bases unmatched: 10. CDR3 length: 15 residues. Germline V gene sequence: CDR1 SGHNT, CDR2 YENEEA. The CDR3 region has the DNA TGTGCCAGCAGCGCCGGCCTATACAGGGGAGAGACCCAGTACTTC. Its protein product is CASSAGLYRGETQYF. The full variable domain, completed using reference TRBV11-3 and TRBJ2-5, is EAGVVQSPRYKIIEKKQPVAFWCNPISGHNTLYWYLQNLGQGPELLIRYENEEAVDDSQLPKDRFSAERLKGVDSTLKIQPAELGDSAVYLCASSAGLYRGETQYFGPGTRLLVL.

The rearrangement links TRBV30 to TRBJ2-1, with D perhaps matching TRBD1 or TRBD2 (5 bases each). Per the germline V gene, CDR1 is GTSNPN and CDR2 is SVGIG (reference sequence). V lost 5 bases, J lost 8 bases, and 10 bases lay in between. This CDR3 has 11 residues. The DNA for the CDR3 is TGTGCCTGGGGTGGGGGACATGAGCAGTTCTTC. Protein: CAWGGGHEQFF.

The chain is built from TRBV27 and TRBJ2-2; the D is unclear. The CDR3 consists of 15 residues. V shed 3 bases and J shed 2 bases, with 10 bases lying between them. From germline, CDR1 is MNHEY and CDR2 SMNVEV (reference sequence). The CDR3 sequence: CASSFIGQNTGELFF. CDR3 nucleotide sequence: TGTGCCAGCAGTTTTATTGGCCAAAACACCGGGGAGCTGTTTTTT.

The rearrangement joins TRBV20-1 to TRBJ1-1, with D unresolved. The CDR3 is 9 amino acids. From germline, CDR1 is DFQATT and CDR2 SNEGSKA (reference sequence). V was trimmed by 3 bases and J by 6 bases, leaving 2 bases between them. Written as DNA, the CDR3 is TGCAGTGCTAGGCCTGAAGCTTTCTTT. Amino acids: CSARPEAFF.

The rearrangement links TRBV19 to TRBJ2-5, with D perhaps matching TRBD1 or TRBD2 (5 bases each). This CDR3 comprises 14 residues. CDR1 and CDR2 from the germline V gene are LNHDA and SQIVND (reference sequence). The germline V and J ends were trimmed by 1 base and 5 bases, with 11 bases remaining between them. CDR3 region: CASSIGDRRETQYF. The CDR3 region has the DNA TGTGCCAGTAGTATAGGGGACCGCCGGGAGACCCAGTACTTC.

The chain recombines TRBV15 with TRBJ2-3; D is unresolved. CDR1 LNHNV and CDR2 YYDKDF come from the germline V gene (reference sequence). The CDR3 extends over 11 amino acids. Trimming pared 1 base from V and 5 bases from J, leaving 1 base between. DNA for the CDR3: TGTGCCACCAGCAGAGGAGATACGCAGTATTTT. It translates to CATSRGDTQYF.

The V call is TRBV18, the J call TRBJ2-6; 7 bases map to TRBD1. CDR3 length equals 17 residues. Per germline, CDR1 KGHSH and CDR2 LQKENI. V lost 5 bases and J lost 0; bases outside the gene matches: 7. CDR3 loop: CASSYRDRSSGANVLTF. CDR3 bases: TGTGCCAGCTCATACCGGGACAGATCCTCTGGGGCCAACGTCCTGACTTTC.

This chain connects TRBV3-1 (or the pseudogene TRBV3-2) to TRBJ1-5; D unclear. The CDR3 length is 15 residues. Germline CDR1 LGHDT, CDR2 YNNKEL (reference sequence). Trimming cost V 1 base and J 4 bases, with 11 bases left between them. The CDR3 loop reads CASSQGSARNQPQHF. The CDR3 DNA reads TGTGCCAGCAGCCAAGGTTCGGCAAGGAATCAGCCCCAGCATTTT.

The chain employs TRBV5-1 and TRBJ2-7, with TRBD1 matching 10 bases. Germline V gene data show CDR1 as SGHRS and CDR2 as YFSETQ. The CDR3 has 16 residues. The junction had 12 bases not matched to a gene; V was cut back by 4 bases and J by 5 bases. DNA of the CDR3: TGCGCCAGCAGCATAACGCCCGGGACAGGGGACCACGAGCAGTACTTC. This sequence encodes CASSITPGTGDHEQYF. Using reference TRBV5-1 and TRBJ2-7 for the parts outside the CDR3, the full variable domain is KAGVTQTPRYLIKTRGQQVTLSCSPISGHRSVSWYQQTPGQGLQFLFEYFSETQRNKGNFPGRFSGRQFSNSRSEMNVSTLELGDSALYLCASSITPGTGDHEQYFGPGTRLTVT.

The V gene is TRBV7-8, the J gene TRBJ2-5; 12 nucleotides agree with TRBD2. The CDR3 is made up of 17 amino acids. The V segment lost 0 bases and the J segment 2 bases; nucleotides outside the gene matches: 4. Germline lookup yields CDR1 SGHVS and CDR2 FQNEAQ. The CDR3 region is CASSLARTSGTQETQYF. CDR3 DNA sequence: TGTGCCAGCAGCTTAGCGAGGACTAGCGGGACTCAAGAGACCCAGTACTTC.

This clone was picked up a small number of times. This chain joins TRBV7-2 and TRBJ1-3, with a weak D call TRBD1 (5 bases). Germline lookup yields CDR1 SGHTA and CDR2 FQGNSA. V lost 5 bases, J lost 0 bases, and 14 bases lay in between. This CDR3 is built from 16 residues. CDR3: CASSDTGVSSGNTIYF. CDR3 nucleotides: TGTGCCAGCAGCGACACAGGTGTCAGCTCTGGAAACACCATATATTTT.

This clone was seen more than once but under ten times. The rearrangement uses TRBV18 and TRBJ2-3, with TRBD1 matching 7 bases. V shed 6 bases and J 3 bases; nucleotides not matched to a gene: 3. The CDR3 totals 13 residues. Germline CDR1 KGHSH, CDR2 LQKENI. DNA for the CDR3: TGTGCCAGCTCCCAGGGGGTTACAGATACGCAGTATTTT. Its protein is CASSQGVTDTQYF.

This clone was seen only once. This rearrangement joins TRBV11-3 to TRBJ2-7, with D unclear. V was trimmed by 6 bases and J by 6 bases, leaving 9 bases between them. The CDR3 runs to 11 residues. Germline assignment: CDR1 SGHNT and CDR2 YENEEA. In DNA, the CDR3 is TGTGCCAGCAGTAGGTACGGCGAGCAGTACTTC. Translating gives CASSRYGEQYF.